One and the same sample provided the 14 T cell receptor beta chains below, sequenced in a study of cytomegalovirus exposure and HLA in healthy donors. The PCR employed 60 Vbeta primers together with 13 Jbeta primers. Sequenced by immunoSEQ multiplex PCR; TCRdb stores in-frame clones only, minus some. Found here are approximately 220,000 clones, approximately 79% of them singletons; the top ten hold about 0.23%. Sequenced sample: PBMCs. These receptors all come from a girl aged 2 to 10 in good health and CMV-seronegative.

V usage is TRBV19 and J usage is TRBJ1-1; 9 bases map to TRBD1. Germline CDR1 LNHDA, CDR2 SQIVND (reference sequence). V gave up 6 bases and J gave up 4 bases; unmatched junction bases: 9. This CDR3 region has 15 residues. In DNA, the CDR3 is TGTGCCAGTAGCAAATTACAGGGGGCAGTCACTGAAGCTTTCTTT. Protein product: CASSKLQGAVTEAFF.

This clone was observed once. This chain uses TRBV7-9 with TRBJ2-7, with 9 bases fitting TRBD1. The junction had 8 bases not matched to a gene; V was cut back by 5 bases and J by 0 bases. Germline V gene data show CDR1 as SEHNR and CDR2 as FQNEAQ (reference sequence). This CDR3 is 16 amino acids long. The CDR3 sequence: CASSPPRDRDSYEQYF. CDR3 coding DNA: TGTGCCAGCAGCCCACCGAGGGACAGGGACTCCTACGAGCAGTACTTC. The full variable domain, with the rest looked up from reference TRBV7-9 and TRBJ2-7, is DTGVSQNPRHKITKRGQNVTFRCDPISEHNRLYWYRQTLGQGPEFLTYFQNEAQLEKSRLLSDRFSAERPKGSFSTLEIQRTEQGDSAMYLCASSPPRDRDSYEQYFGPGTRLTVT.

V is TRBV11-2 and J is TRBJ2-7, with TRBD2 as a possible D gene (6 bases). CDR3 size: 14 residues. The ends were cut back, 1 base at V and 6 bases at J, with 13 bases in the middle. Germline V gene lookup returns CDR1 SGHAT and CDR2 FQNNGV. DNA of the CDR3: TGTGCCAGCAGCTTAGCCAGAGGGAGGTCCGAGCAGTACTTC. Translation gives CASSLARGRSEQYF.

The J gene is TRBJ1-1, the V gene TRBV5-1, with 7 bases fitting TRBD1. This CDR3 comprises 13 residues. Germline V CDR1 and CDR2: SGHRS, YFSETQ. The ends lost 0 bases at V and 10 bases at J; junction bases unmatched: 6. The chain's CDR3 is CASSLDDRDRAFF. In DNA form, the CDR3 reads TGCGCCAGCAGCTTGGACGATAGGGACAGAGCTTTCTTT.

As for this clone: Different DNA sequences within this sample yield the same CDR3. The V and J genes are TRBV20-1 and TRBJ2-7; D unclear. Germline V gene lookup returns CDR1 DFQATT and CDR2 SNEGSKA (reference sequence). The CDR3 loop spans 11 amino acids. Trimming took 3 bases from V and 0 from J, leaving 3 bases between them. CDR3 nucleotides: TGCAGTGCTAGTCGCTCCTACGAGCAGTACTTC. Translating it yields CSASRSYEQYF.

V is TRBV7-6 and J is TRBJ2-1; D call uncertain. The CDR3 sequence is 17 residues long. Trimming took 2 bases from V and 9 from J, leaving 23 bases between them. Germline V gene lookup returns CDR1 SGHVS and CDR2 FNYEAQ. The DNA of the CDR3 is TGTGCCAGCAGCTTAAATCCCGGCGCTAGTAGGAATGGTGAGCAGTTCTTC. This gives the protein CASSLNPGASRNGEQFF.

The J gene is TRBJ2-7, the V gene TRBV11-2, with 9 bases matching TRBD1. The CDR3 is 15 residues long. V shed 4 bases, J shed 5 bases, and the junction held 9 bases outside the gene matches. Germline-derived CDR1 and CDR2 are SGHAT and FQNNGV. The CDR3 loop is CASSSTGTGSHEQYF. The CDR3 bases are TGTGCCAGCAGCTCCACCGGGACAGGGAGCCACGAGCAGTACTTC.

Note on this clone: Other DNA sequences in this sample translate to the same CDR3. V is TRBV18 and J is TRBJ2-7; D call uncertain. Germline assignment: CDR1 KGHSH and CDR2 LQKENI. Trimming shortened V by 3 bases and J by 0 bases, and 3 bases separated the two germline ends. This CDR3 region has 12 residues. CDR3 sequence: CASSPSSYEQYF. CDR3 nucleotides: TGTGCCAGCTCACCCAGCTCCTACGAGCAGTACTTC.

V is TRBV6-5 and J is TRBJ1-2, with 9 bases identical to TRBD1. Losses at the gene ends were 6 bases for V and 4 bases for J; bases not matched to a gene: 6. The CDR3 has 14 amino acids. The germline V gene has CDR1 MNHEY and CDR2 SVGAGI. The CDR3 reads CASRKQGAGYGYTF. The CDR3 region has the DNA TGTGCCAGCAGAAAACAGGGGGCTGGCTATGGCTACACCTTC.

The chain couples TRBV7-9 to TRBJ2-2, with 7 nucleotides matching TRBD2. V lost 5 bases, J lost 8 bases, and 8 bases stayed unmatched. The CDR3 runs to 14 residues. CDR1 is SEHNR, CDR2 FQNEAQ, per germline (reference sequence). CDR3 nucleotides: TGTGCCAGCAGCACATCTAGCGGAGCAGGGGAGCTGTTTTTT. Amino acids: CASSTSSGAGELFF.

J is TRBJ1-3 and V is TRBV30, with 7 bases identical to TRBD1. CDR3 length: 16 residues. J lost 2 bases, V lost 0 bases, and 7 bases had no gene match. From germline, CDR1 is GTSNPN and CDR2 SVGIG (reference sequence). The CDR3 here is CAWSVFDRAPGNTIYF. The CDR3 nucleotides read TGTGCCTGGAGTGTTTTCGACAGGGCACCTGGAAACACCATATATTTT.

This chain uses TRBV5-1 with TRBJ2-3, with 8 bases identical to TRBD2. The CDR3 length is 16 residues. V gave up 4 bases and J gave up 3 bases; unmatched junction bases: 10. CDR1 is SGHRS, CDR2 YFSETQ, per germline. CDR3 sequence: CASSPSAGGGTDTQYF. Here the CDR3 DNA reads TGCGCCAGCAGCCCGTCGGCGGGAGGAGGGACAGATACGCAGTATTTT.

This chain connects TRBV6-6 to TRBJ2-2; tentatively, D is TRBD2 (5 bases). CDR1 is MNHNY and CDR2 is SVGAGI in the germline V gene (reference sequence). This CDR3 has 13 amino acids. Deletions cut 6 bases from V and 5 bases from J, with 10 bases between. This CDR3 reads CASRSGLTGELFF. CDR3 coding DNA: TGTGCCAGCAGATCCGGACTGACCGGGGAGCTGTTTTTT.

The chain combines TRBV19 with TRBJ2-3; 8 bases agree with TRBD2. Germline V gene data show CDR1 as LNHDA and CDR2 as SQIVND (reference sequence). J was trimmed by 6 bases and V by 5 bases; bases with no gene match: 7. The CDR3 totals 14 residues. The CDR3 region has the DNA TGTGCCAGTAGTCCCCTCGGCGGGAGGGATACGCAGTATTTT. Translating gives CASSPLGGRDTQYF.